This T cell receptor (beta chain) was recorded in a study of shared clonotypes between healthy human individuals. The assay used deep level. Sequenced by immunoSEQ multiplex PCR; TCRdb stores in-frame clones only, minus some. The sample consists of 2.3 million or so clones, over 85% of them appearing once. Per germline, CDR1 SGHTA and CDR2 FQGNSA. CDR3 length: 15 amino acids. V gave up 6 bases and J gave up 3 bases; unmatched junction bases: 4. Sequencing was performed on naive CD4+ T cells from PBMCs. The subset is: CD45RA+ positively selected. V is TRBV7-2 and J is TRBJ2-1; 11 nucleotides agree with TRBD2. The TCR was taken from a man between 18 and 29 years old in good health. Some clones in this sample may be carry-over from other donors' samples. The CDR3 bases are TGTGCCAGCAGTCTAGCGGGAGGCGACTACAATGAGCAGTTCTTC. As protein: CASSLAGGDYNEQFF. Variable domain in full (rest from reference TRBV7-2 and TRBJ2-1): GAGVSQSPSNKVTEKGKDVELRCDPISGHTALYWYRQSLGQGLEFLIYFQGNSAPDKSGLPSDRFSAERTGGSVSTLTIQRTQQEDSAVYLCASSLAGGDYNEQFFGPGTRLTVL.